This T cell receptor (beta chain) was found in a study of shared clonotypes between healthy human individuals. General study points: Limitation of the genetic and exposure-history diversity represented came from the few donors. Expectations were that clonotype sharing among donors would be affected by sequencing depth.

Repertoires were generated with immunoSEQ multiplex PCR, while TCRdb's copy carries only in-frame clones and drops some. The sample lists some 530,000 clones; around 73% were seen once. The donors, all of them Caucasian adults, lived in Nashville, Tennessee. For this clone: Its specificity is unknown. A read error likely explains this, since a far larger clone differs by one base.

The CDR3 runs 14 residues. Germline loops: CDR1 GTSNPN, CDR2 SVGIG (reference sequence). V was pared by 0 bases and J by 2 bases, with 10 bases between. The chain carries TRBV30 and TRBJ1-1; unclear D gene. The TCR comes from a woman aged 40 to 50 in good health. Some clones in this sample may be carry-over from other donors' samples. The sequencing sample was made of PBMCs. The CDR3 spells CAWSVRWINTEAFF. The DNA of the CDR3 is TGTGCCTGGAGTGTGAGATGGATAAACACTGAAGCTTTCTTT.